One TCR beta chain is described in this entry. Its antigen remains unknown. The source of the sample is a study of blood T cells in healthy people across ages. At the level of the study: Capture by template switching was about one barcoded beta molecule per two T cells. Study observations and caveats: Expanded clonotype shifts may have been confounded, as the donors had an unknown CMV status. Roughly linearly, TCR beta diversity per million T cells fell as age increased.

Germline trimming cut 0 bases from V and 3 bases from J; bases unmatched to any gene: 7. There are 16 residues in the CDR3. The germline V gene has CDR1 LGHNA and CDR2 YSLEER. With a J-beta primer mix and a sample-barcoded 5' primer, a second PCR ran 7 to 11 cycles. TCRdb passed the 5' RACE reads through MiXCR, listing each CDR3 protein once. The data hold about 900,000 distinct CDR3 sequences, with about 62% observed a single time. The receptor comes from a young man in good health. The sequenced sample consisted of blood. This chain connects TRBV4-3 to TRBJ2-7; TRBD2 matches 8 bases. CDR3 region: CASSQDLTGGHYEQYF. Here the CDR3 DNA reads TGCGCCAGCAGCCAAGATCTCACGGGGGGGCACTACGAGCAGTACTTC.